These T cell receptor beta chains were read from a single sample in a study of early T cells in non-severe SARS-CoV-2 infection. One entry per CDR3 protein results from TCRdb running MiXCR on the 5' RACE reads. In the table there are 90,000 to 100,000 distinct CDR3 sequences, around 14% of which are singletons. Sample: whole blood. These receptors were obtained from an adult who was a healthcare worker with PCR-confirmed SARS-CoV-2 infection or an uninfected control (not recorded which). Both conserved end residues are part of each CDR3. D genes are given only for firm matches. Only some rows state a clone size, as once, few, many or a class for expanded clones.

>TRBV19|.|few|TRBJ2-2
TGTGCCAGTAGTCCTCAGGGCGCCGGGGAGCTGTTTTTT
CASSPQGAGELFF
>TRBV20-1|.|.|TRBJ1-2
TGCAGTGCTGGCTCCTACAGCCTCTCCTACACCTTC
CSAGSYSLSYTF
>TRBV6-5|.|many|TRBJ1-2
TGTGCCAGCAGGACACCGGCGGGTTCGGACTATGGCTACACCTTC
CASRTPAGSDYGYTF
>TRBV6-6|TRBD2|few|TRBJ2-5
TGTGCCAGCAGTTACCCCCCGGGAGGACAAGAGACCCAGTACTTC
CASSYPPGGQETQYF
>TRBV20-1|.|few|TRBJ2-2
TGCAGTGCTAGAGGGGGGGACGGCCCGGGACTGATCACCGGGGAGCTGTTTTTT
CSARGGDGPGLITGELFF
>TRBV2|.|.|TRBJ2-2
TGTGCCAGCAGTGAAGCGTGGGGGTCAGGGACCGGGGAGCTGTTTTTT
CASSEAWGSGTGELFF
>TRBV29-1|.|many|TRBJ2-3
TGCAGCGTTGCCAGCTCTACTACAGGGGATACGCAGTATTTT
CSVASSTTGDTQYF
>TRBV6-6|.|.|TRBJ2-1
TGTGCCAGCAGTTACTCAGACTTGAGCTCCTACAATGAGCGGTTCTTC
CASSYSDLSSYNERFF
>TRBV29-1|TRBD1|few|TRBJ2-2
TGCAGCGTGCCCGTTTTCACCGGGACAGGGACCGGGGAGCTGTTTTTT
CSVPVFTGTGTGELFF
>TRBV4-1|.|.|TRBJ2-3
TGCGCCAGCAGCCATGCTAGGACACTGGATACGCAGTATTTT
CASSHARTLDTQYF
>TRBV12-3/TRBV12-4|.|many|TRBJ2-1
TGTGCCAGCAGCCTACGCCTCAATGAGCAGTTCTTC
CASSLRLNEQFF
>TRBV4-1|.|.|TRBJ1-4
TGCGCCAGCAGCCAGTTCAGAAGGGAAAAACTGTTTTTT
CASSQFRREKLFF
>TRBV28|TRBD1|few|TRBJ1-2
TGTGCCAGCAAGGGACAGAGAGGCCGCTACACCTTC
CASKGQRGRYTF
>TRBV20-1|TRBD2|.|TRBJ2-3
TGCAGTGCACATCCTAGCGGGGGGGCGGATACGCAGTATTTT
CSAHPSGGADTQYF
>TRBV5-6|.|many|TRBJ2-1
TGTGCCAGCAGCTCCGGAAATGAGCAGTTCTTC
CASSSGNEQFF
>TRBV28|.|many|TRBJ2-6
TGTGCCAGCAGTTTGGGGGCAGGGAGCGCTGGGGCCAACGTCCTGACTTTC
CASSLGAGSAGANVLTF
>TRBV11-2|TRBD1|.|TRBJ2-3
TGTGCCAGCAGCTTAGCGGGACAGCCGAACTCAGATACGCAGTATTTT
CASSLAGQPNSDTQYF
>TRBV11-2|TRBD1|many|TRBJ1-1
TGTGCCAGCAGCCTTGACAGGGTGACTGAAGCTTTCTTT
CASSLDRVTEAFF
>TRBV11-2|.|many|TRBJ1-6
TGTGCCAGCAGCTTCCTACAGGGTTCACCCCTCCACTTT
CASSFLQGSPLHF
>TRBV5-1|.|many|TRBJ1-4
TGCGCCAGCAGCCCCCGAGGGTTCCCGGATGAAAAACTGTTTTTT
CASSPRGFPDEKLFF
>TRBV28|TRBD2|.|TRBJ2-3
TGTGCCAGCAGTTTAGTTCGGGGGGGACCAGATACGCAGTATTTT
CASSLVRGGPDTQYF
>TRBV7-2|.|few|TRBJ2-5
TGTGCCAGCAGCTTAGAGGGTAGCGGCCTGTTAAAGACCCAGTACTTC
CASSLEGSGLLKTQYF
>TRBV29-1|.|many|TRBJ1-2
TGCAGCGTCCAGGCTAACTATGGCTACACCTTC
CSVQANYGYTF
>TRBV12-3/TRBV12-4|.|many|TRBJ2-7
TGTGCCAGCAGGAAACAGGGAAGGACCTACGAGCAGTACTTC
CASRKQGRTYEQYF
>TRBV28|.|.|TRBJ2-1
TGTGCCAGCAGTAGGCGATCAGAGGAGTTCTTC
CASSRRSEEFF
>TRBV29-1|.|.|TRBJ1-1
TGCAGCGTGGGGTCGGGGAGCACTGAAGCTTTCTTT
CSVGSGSTEAFF
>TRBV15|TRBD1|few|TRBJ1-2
TGTGCCACCAGCAGAGATCGGACAGGGAACAATGGCTACACCTTC
CATSRDRTGNNGYTF
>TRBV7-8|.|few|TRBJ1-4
TGTGCCAGCAGCTTTGGGCGGCTTAATGAAAAACTGTTTTTT
CASSFGRLNEKLFF
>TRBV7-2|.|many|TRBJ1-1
TGTGCCAGCAGCTCTTGGAGGGTAACTGAAGCTTTCTTT
CASSSWRVTEAFF
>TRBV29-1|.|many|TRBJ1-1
TGCAGCGGCAGGCGGACGGATCTACGAGCTTTCTTT
CSGRRTDLRAFF
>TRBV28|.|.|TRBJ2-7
TGTGCCAGCAGTTTACGCTACGAGCAGTACTTC
CASSLRYEQYF
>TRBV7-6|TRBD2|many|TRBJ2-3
TGTGCCAGCAGCTTACGTCCTAGCGGTAGCACAGATACGCAGTATTTT
CASSLRPSGSTDTQYF
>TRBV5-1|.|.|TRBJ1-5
TGCGCCAGCAGCTTGGACCCTAAGGGGCAGCCCCAGCATTTT
CASSLDPKGQPQHF
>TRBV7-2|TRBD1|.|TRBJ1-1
TGTGCCAGCAGCATCCGACAGGGGGCCTTGGAAGCTTTCTTT
CASSIRQGALEAFF
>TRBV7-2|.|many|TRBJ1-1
TGTGCCAGCAGCCACGGGATGGGGGCAAGGACTGAAGCTTTCTTT
CASSHGMGARTEAFF
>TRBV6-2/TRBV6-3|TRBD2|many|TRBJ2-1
TGTGCCACCTCCCCCCGACTAGCGGGGGGTCGCAATGAGCAGTTCTTC
CATSPRLAGGRNEQFF